A single sample is the source of the 4 T cell receptor beta chains below, sequenced in a study of blood T cell repertoires in COVID-19 (dated by TCRdb to the early 2020s). The library was generated by the immunoSEQ multiplex PCR assay. Entries here come from immuneACCESS through TCRdb and include only in-frame sequences with V and J called. Some clones fail to appear in such tables; in the studies checked, an unresolved V gene covers under half of the shortfall, and the cause of the remainder is unknown. The sample table holds over 200,000 clones, of which about nine tenths were seen once. Of the sample, approximately 2.4% falls within the top ten clones. The sequenced sample was peripheral blood. These receptors were taken from a man under 40 with COVID-19, enrolled during active disease.

The chain joins TRBV19 to TRBJ1-3, with 7 bases fitting TRBD1. The CDR3 spans 16 residues. Germline V gene sequence: CDR1 LNHDA, CDR2 SQIVND (reference sequence). The ends lost 7 bases at V and 0 bases at J; junction bases unmatched: 9. The CDR3, as DNA: TGTGCCAGTAACACTGGACAGGAGTACTCTGGAAACACCATATATTTT. Translation gives CASNTGQEYSGNTIYF.

The genes are TRBV29-1 and TRBJ2-3, with a tentative D call TRBD1 (5 bases). This CDR3 comprises 14 residues. The germline V gene has CDR1 SQVTM and CDR2 ANQGSEA. V was shortened by 7 bases and J by 2 bases, with 16 bases between the two germline ends. The chain's CDR3 is CSAGQTVYTDTQYF. The CDR3 region has the DNA TGCAGCGCTGGGCAGACAGTATACACAGATACGCAGTATTTT.

This rearrangement joins TRBV6-5 to TRBJ2-6; no firm D call. V lost 0 bases to trimming and J lost 0 bases, with 3 bases between them. Germline V CDR1 and CDR2: MNHEY, SVGAGI. This CDR3 is built from 15 residues. The CDR3 sequence: CASSYSSSGANVLTF. The CDR3 DNA reads as TGTGCCAGCAGTTACTCGAGCTCTGGGGCCAACGTCCTGACTTTC.

This clone occurred a few times. The chain employs TRBV10-3 and TRBJ1-6; D might be TRBD1 (6 bases). With 0 bases removed from V and 2 bases from J, the gap between germline ends came to 11 bases. The germline CDR1 and CDR2 sequences are ENHRY and SYGVKD. The length of the CDR3 is 17 residues. This CDR3 is CAISESSGGAYNSPLHF. The CDR3 nucleotides read TGTGCCATCAGTGAGTCGAGCGGGGGCGCCTATAATTCACCCCTCCACTTT.